This T cell receptor (beta chain) was found in a study of blood T cells in healthy people across ages. Germline V CDR1 and CDR2: SGHDN, FVKESK. The CDR3 extends over 14 amino acids. Trimming took off 8 bases at V and 6 bases at J, with 18 bases between the two ends. A second about 6 to 11 cycle PCR used barcoded and J-beta primers. TCRdb reprocessed the 5' RACE reads via MiXCR and lists one record per CDR3 protein. The sample lists around 800,000 distinct CDR3 sequences, approximately 53% occurring once. The sample taken for sequencing was blood. The genes are TRBV14 and TRBJ2-3; possibly TRBD1 for D (7 bases). The receptor's source is a man older than 75 in good health. The CDR3 sequence is CASARDSLADTQYF. The DNA of the CDR3 is TGTGCCAGCGCGCGGGACAGCCTAGCGGATACGCAGTATTTT.